The source of this T cell receptor beta chain is a study of CD8 T cells in ankylosing spondylitis. The table lists this clonotype with a few counts. Its antigen is not identified. Molecular-barcoded quantitative 5'-RACE produced these TCR beta libraries. TCRdb recomputed calls from the 5' RACE reads with MiXCR, one row per CDR3 protein. The top ten hold around 7% of the sample, which has about 240,000 distinct CDR3 sequences, around 7.8% seen once. From germline, CDR1 is DFQATT and CDR2 SNEGSKA (reference sequence). The CDR3 totals 16 residues. Trimming removed 0 bases from V and 2 bases from J; junction bases left unmatched: 8. Findings and caveats of the study: Made up of eight highly homologous variants, a TCR beta motif appeared characteristic of ankylosing spondylitis blood. CD8+ cells made up the disease-linked clones, which were relatively rare in peripheral blood.

Sample: blood, either unsorted or a sorted T cell fraction (not recorded which). The J gene is TRBJ2-3, the V gene TRBV20-1; 7 bases are shared with TRBD1. This receptor was identified in a male donor with ankylosing spondylitis or in good health (not recorded which). CDR3 amino acids: CSARDLQGLITDTQYF. The DNA for the CDR3 is TGCAGTGCTAGAGACTTACAGGGGCTTATCACAGATACGCAGTATTTT.